The TCR beta chain described here comes from a study of response to subunit inactivated influenza vaccine. The CDR3 totals 15 residues. Germline V gene lookup returns CDR1 MNHNY and CDR2 SVGAGI (reference sequence). With 2 bases removed from V and 6 bases from J, the gap between germline ends came to 14 bases. TCRdb itself ran the RT-PCR reads through MiXCR, one entry per CDR3 protein. The table records about 780,000 distinct CDR3 sequences, roughly 18% of them present only once. In regard to this clonotype: Its specificity is unknown.

Study-wide points: Authors suggested that a seasonal influenza vaccination recruits few new T cells each time.

The TCR sequence derives from a man aged 50 to 60 who received an inactivated influenza vaccine. The sample in question was PBMCs from blood, obtained more than 4 days after vaccination. The chain recombines TRBV6-6 with TRBJ2-1; perhaps TRBD2 as D (6 bases). CDR3 sequence: CASSYGPGGFNEQFF. The DNA of the CDR3 is TGTGCCAGCAGTTACGGGCCTGGGGGGTTCAATGAGCAGTTCTTC.